These T cell receptor beta chains were read from a single sample in a study of radiation and T cells in renal cell carcinoma. Produced via immunoSEQ multiplex PCR; TCRdb's table is partial and in-frame only. The repertoire holds just over 15,000 clones, with around three fifths as singletons. Material: tumor tissue, obtained from a patient whose treatment included radiotherapy and nephrectomy. The receptors come from a woman aged 70 to 79 with renal cell carcinoma. CDR3s include the opening cysteine and the closing phenylalanine or tryptophan. Each record gives: clone size, J gene, V gene, D gene, CDR3 DNA, CDR3 protein. The D gene is left open where the match is weak. Size is omitted from some rows. Given values are once, few, many or a class for expanded clones.

NA | TRBJ1-1 | TRBV9 | NA | TGTGCCAGCAGCCTTATGGATCAGGGGAGTACTGAAGCTTTCTTT | CASSLMDQGSTEAFF
NA | TRBJ1-6 | TRBV19 | NA | TGTGCCACACCGGGCTCCTATAATTCACCCCTCCACTTT | CATPGSYNSPLHF
NA | TRBJ2-7 | TRBV9 | TRBD2 | TGTGCCAGCAGCGTAGGGGCTAGCGGGGCTGGGCTCGAGCAGTACTTC | CASSVGASGAGLEQYF
few | TRBJ1-2 | TRBV15 | TRBD1 | TGTGCCACCAGCAGGGACAGGGTATCCTATGGCTACACCTTC | CATSRDRVSYGYTF
NA | TRBJ1-1 | TRBV25-1 | NA | TGTGCCAGCAGGTCCTACCAGGGTAGGTTCACTGAAGCTTTCTTT | CASRSYQGRFTEAFF
few | TRBJ2-7 | TRBV12-5 | NA | TGTGCTAGTGCCCTGACGGACATTACCTACGAGCAGTACTTC | CASALTDITYEQYF
NA | TRBJ2-1 | TRBV6-1 | TRBD2 | TGTGCCAGCAGTGAAGTGGGGAGCGGGAGGAGTGAGCAGTTCTTC | CASSEVGSGRSEQFF
NA | TRBJ1-5 | TRBV25-1 | TRBD1 | TGTGCCAGCAGTGATCCAACAGGGGTACCCAATCAGCCCCAGCATTTT | CASSDPTGVPNQPQHF
once | TRBJ1-2 | TRBV4-1 | TRBD1 | TGCGCCAGCAGCCGAGGATTCGCACGGGACAGGCGCCTCTCAAGTGGCTACACCTTC | CASSRGFARDRRLSSGYTF
NA | TRBJ2-7 | TRBV6-6 | TRBD1 | TGTGCCAGCGTACCTACAGGGGGCTACGAGCAGTACTTC | CASVPTGGYEQYF
medium-sized | TRBJ1-2 | TRBV27 | NA | TGTGCCAGCAGTAACACAGGGAGAGATGGCTACACCTTC | CASSNTGRDGYTF
NA | TRBJ2-2 | TRBV29-1 | TRBD2 | TGCAGCGTTGTACTAGCGGTCAACACCGGGGAGCTGTTTTTT | CSVVLAVNTGELFF
NA | TRBJ2-2 | TRBV11-2 | TRBD2 | TGTGCCAGCAGCTTAGATCTGCCACTAGCGGGAGTCACCGGGGAGCTGTTTTTT | CASSLDLPLAGVTGELFF
many | TRBJ1-5 | TRBV9 | TRBD1 | TGTGCCAGCAGCGGACAGGGGTCTGCCCACCAGCCCCAGCATTTT | CASSGQGSAHQPQHF
NA | TRBJ1-2 | TRBV4-1 | TRBD1 | TGCGCCAGCAGCATGGACAGGGACTATGGCTACACCTTC | CASSMDRDYGYTF
NA | TRBJ1-1 | TRBV5-4 | NA | TGTGCCAGCAGACCGGGACGGATGAACACTGAAGCTTTCTTT | CASRPGRMNTEAFF
NA | TRBJ1-3 | TRBV25-1 | NA | TGTGCCAGCAGTGACGAAAGCTCTGGAAACACCATATATTTT | CASSDESSGNTIYF
NA | TRBJ2-1 | TRBV10-2 | TRBD2 | TGCGCCAGCAGGACTAGCGGGATACCTTGGGAGCAGTTCTTC | CASRTSGIPWEQFF
NA | TRBJ2-1 | TRBV19 | TRBD2 | TGTGCCAGTAACCCTGCGGGCGGGGGACACAATGAGCAGTTCTTC | CASNPAGGGHNEQFF
NA | TRBJ2-5 | TRBV14 | TRBD2 | TGTGCCAGCAGCCAAGAGGCGGGAGGCGAGACCCAGTACTTC | CASSQEAGGETQYF
few | TRBJ1-5 | TRBV5-6 | NA | TGTGCCAGCAGCTTGTGGGGGACGGACATCTCTCAGCCCCAGCATTTT | CASSLWGTDISQPQHF
NA | TRBJ2-7 | TRBV10-3 | TRBD1 | TGTGCCATCAGTGAGTCGTTAGGGACAGGGGGTTCCTACGAGCAGTACTTC | CAISESLGTGGSYEQYF
once | TRBJ1-6 | TRBV6-6 | TRBD1 | TGTGCCAGCAGTATCAACCGGGACAGGTATTCACCCCTCCACTTT | CASSINRDRYSPLHF
NA | TRBJ2-3 | TRBV5-4 | NA | TGTGCCAGCAGCCATCACGGGGCCAAAGATACGCAGTATTTT | CASSHHGAKDTQYF
NA | TRBJ2-7 | TRBV6-6 | NA | TGTGCCAGCAGACTACCTTCAGGGTACGAGCAGTACTTC | CASRLPSGYEQYF
NA | TRBJ2-4 | TRBV29-1 | NA | TGCAGCGTCCGGACAGTAGAAAAAAACATTCAGTACTTC | CSVRTVEKNIQYF
few | TRBJ1-4 | TRBV6-5 | TRBD1 | TGTGCCAGCAGTGGGACAGGGGGGAGTGAAAAACTGTTTTTT | CASSGTGGSEKLFF
NA | TRBJ2-5 | TRBV27 | NA | TGTGCCAGCAGGGCCCGAGGGAGTTACTTC | CASRARGSYF
NA | TRBJ1-1 | TRBV19 | NA | TGTGCCAGTAGTACCGGGGCGGTGAACACTGAAGCTTTCTTT | CASSTGAVNTEAFF
once | TRBJ2-5 | TRBV7-8 | NA | TGTGCCAGCAGCTTAGTGGGTCAGAAAGAGACCCAGTACTTC | CASSLVGQKETQYF
NA | TRBJ2-1 | TRBV18 | NA | TGTGCCAGCTCACCATTTACAGAGCAGTTCTTC | CASSPFTEQFF
NA | TRBJ2-5 | TRBV5-5 | NA | TGTGCCAGCAGCTTCGCTGGGAAAGAGACCCAGTACTTC | CASSFAGKETQYF
NA | TRBJ1-5 | TRBV7-9 | NA | TGTGCCAGCAGCCCCCCAGCAGGTCAGCCCCAGCATTTT | CASSPPAGQPQHF
NA | TRBJ2-7 | TRBV12-5 | NA | TGTGCTAGTGGTCTCGGAGTAGTCTCCGACGAGCAGTACTTC | CASGLGVVSDEQYF
medium-sized | TRBJ2-3 | TRBV7-2 | NA | TGTGCCAGCAGCTTAGCTCGGGGAACAGATACGCAGTATTTT | CASSLARGTDTQYF
NA | TRBJ2-7 | TRBV7-6 | TRBD1 | TGTGCCAGCAGCCCTGGGACAGGGTTGGACGAGCAGTACTTC | CASSPGTGLDEQYF
NA | TRBJ1-2 | TRBV7-9 | NA | TGTGCCAGCAGTCCACAGGGCGGGGACTATGGCTACACCTTC | CASSPQGGDYGYTF
many | TRBJ1-3 | TRBV4-2 | NA | TGTGCCAGCAGCCAAGAGGGATACTCTGGAAACACCATATATTTT | CASSQEGYSGNTIYF
NA | TRBJ2-3 | TRBV27 | TRBD2 | TGTGCCAGCACCTGGAGCGGGACTAAAGATACGCAGTATTTT | CASTWSGTKDTQYF
few | TRBJ1-6 | TRBV7-2 | NA | TGTGCCAGCAGCCTAGGTGTAACACATAATTCACCCCTCCACTTT | CASSLGVTHNSPLHF
few | TRBJ1-1 | TRBV5-1 | NA | TGCGCCAGCAGCTTAACCCTTGGGGCAGAGAACACTGAAGCTTTCTTT | CASSLTLGAENTEAFF
NA | TRBJ2-3 | TRBV6-5 | NA | TGTGCCAGCAGTTACAATTCTCGGGGCACAGATACGCAGTATTTT | CASSYNSRGTDTQYF
NA | TRBJ2-7 | TRBV21-1 | NA | TGTGCCAGCAGCAAAGTGGATAGCGGAACCTTCTACGAGCAGTACTTC | CASSKVDSGTFYEQYF
few | TRBJ1-2 | TRBV4-1 | TRBD1 | TGCGCCAGCAGCCCTACCGGACAGGACTATGGCTACACCTTC | CASSPTGQDYGYTF
NA | TRBJ2-1 | TRBV29-1 | NA | TGCAGCGTAACAGGCGATTACAATGAGCAGTTCTTC | CSVTGDYNEQFF
medium-sized | TRBJ2-1 | TRBV7-2 | TRBD2 | TGTGCCAGCAGCTTAGCCGGGTCTAGCGGGGTTAATGAGCAGTTCTTC | CASSLAGSSGVNEQFF
once | TRBJ1-1 | TRBV11-3 | NA | TGTGCCAGCAGCTTTGAGATGAACACTGAAGCTTTCTTT | CASSFEMNTEAFF
NA | TRBJ1-6 | TRBV6-5 | TRBD1 | TGTGCCAGCAGCTCATCGACAGGGTCGGATTCACCCCTCCACTTT | CASSSSTGSDSPLHF
few | TRBJ2-2 | TRBV7-6 | NA | TGTGCCAGCAGCTTAGATGTAGGCGGCACCGGGGAGCTGTTTTTT | CASSLDVGGTGELFF
NA | TRBJ1-2 | TRBV27 | NA | TGTGCCAGCAGTCAGGGAGGACAGAACTATGGCTACACCTTC | CASSQGGQNYGYTF
NA | TRBJ2-7 | TRBV5-1 | NA | TGCGCCAGCAGCCCCCGAGTAGCAGACGAGCAGTACTTC | CASSPRVADEQYF
few | TRBJ1-1 | TRBV14 | NA | TGTGCCAGCAGCCAAGTCGAGGTGAACACTGAAGCTTTCTTT | CASSQVEVNTEAFF
NA | TRBJ2-2 | TRBV27 | TRBD2 | TGTGCCAGCAGTCCCACTAGCGCCGGGGAGCTGTTTTTT | CASSPTSAGELFF
NA | TRBJ2-7 | TRBV10-3 | NA | TGTGCCATCAGTGGGTTGGGGAGCGAGCAGTACTTC | CAISGLGSEQYF
NA | TRBJ2-7 | TRBV7-9 | TRBD1 | TGTGCCAGCAGCCCTACCGGACAGGGTGGCGAGCAGTACTTC | CASSPTGQGGEQYF
once | TRBJ2-5 | TRBV11-3 | TRBD2 | TGTGCCAGCTACGAGGCGGGGGAGGTGGTGAGTCAAGAGACCCAGTACTTC | CASYEAGEVVSQETQYF
once | TRBJ2-1 | TRBV9 | TRBD2 | TGTGCCAGCAGCGCGGGACTAGCGGGGGCCAATGAGCAGTTCTTC | CASSAGLAGANEQFF
NA | TRBJ2-5 | TRBV5-4 | NA | TGTGCCAGCAGCCCCGGGATTTATTTGGAGACCCAGTACTTC | CASSPGIYLETQYF
NA | TRBJ1-2 | TRBV28 | NA | TGTGCCAGCAGACAAGCGGGGGCGTCGATTGGTGTTGGCTACACCTTC | CASRQAGASIGVGYTF